This T cell receptor (beta chain) was found in a study of blood T cell repertoires in COVID-19. Study-level information: Sample material is recorded as cDNA or gDNA derived from T cells, B-cell-depleted T cells, or PBMCs.

This CDR3 is built from 13 residues. CDR1 and CDR2 from the germline V gene are SGDLS and YYNGEE. V was cut by 1 base and J by 6 bases, with 11 bases left in between. Study processing details: Quantification of nucleated cells was approximated via reference gene primer amplification. TCRdb's table, derived via immunoSEQ multiplex PCR, lists solely in-frame clones and lacks some. That table gives V, J and clone size, and the DNA gave D and trimming. The repertoire has about 45,000 clones, roughly 90% of them found once; the top ten carry 4.5% to 7%. The V gene is TRBV9, the J gene TRBJ2-7, with D perhaps matching TRBD2 (6 bases). This receptor was taken from a human donor in a cohort sampled during active COVID-19. Material: peripheral blood. Here the CDR3 DNA reads TGTGCCAGCAGCGTACTAGCGAGGAGCGAGCAGTACTTC. Amino acids: CASSVLARSEQYF. Full variable domain (missing parts from reference TRBV9 and TRBJ2-7): DSGVTQTPKHLITATGQRVTLRCSPRSGDLSVYWYQQSLDQGLQFLIQYYNGEERAKGNILERFSAQQFPDLHSELNLSSLELGDSALYFCASSVLARSEQYFGPGTRLTVT.